This T cell receptor (beta chain) was captured in a study of monozygotic twins with inflammatory bowel disease. Findings of the study overall: Compared with healthy co-twins, IBD patients showed reduced TCRbeta repertoire diversity by inverse Simpson.

The CDR3 has 14 residues. The V gene's germline CDR1 is SGHTA and CDR2 FQGNSA. The template was total RNA from whole blood, with no T cell sorting. A note on this clonotype: Its target is not known.

An amount of roughly 3,500 ng of total RNA was used for each TCR library. Two rounds of nested PCR, of 16 and 9 cycles, were run on TCRalpha and TCRbeta cDNA. From the 5' RACE reads, TCRdb lists one entry per CDR3 protein and no DNA. Here the sample table reports about 300,000 distinct CDR3 sequences. J is TRBJ2-3 and V is TRBV7-2. The sample taken for sequencing was blood. This TCR came from a human donor with ulcerative colitis or Crohn's disease, or a healthy co-twin of an affected twin (not recorded which). CDR3 protein: CASSLLSSADTQYF.